A selection of T cell receptor beta chains follows, all from one sample in a study of T-cell memory formation after mild COVID-19. TCRdb re-called the 5' RACE reads through MiXCR, storing one row per CDR3 protein. The sample shows 350,000 to 500,000 distinct CDR3 sequences, more than 20% of them seen only once. The sequencing input was PBMCs or a T cell subset sorted from them (not recorded which). These receptors came from an adult woman who had mild COVID-19 (a few samples of this study predate the infection). Cell type and time point are not known. CDR3s include the opening cysteine and the closing phenylalanine or tryptophan. The D gene is left open where the match is weak. Size tells how often a clone was seen (once, few, many) or the class of an expanded clone, and some rows leave it out.

j_call v_call clone_size d_call cdr3_length cdr3_nt cdr3_aa
TRBJ1-1 TRBV7-9 many NA 14 TGTGCCAGTAGTTTAGCGCTTGGAAACACTGAAGCTTTCTTT CASSLALGNTEAFF
TRBJ2-3 TRBV11-2 few TRBD2 15 TGTGCCAGCAGCCTGACTAGCGGGTACTCAGATACGCAGTATTTT CASSLTSGYSDTQYF
TRBJ1-2 TRBV19 few TRBD1 18 TGTGCCAGTAGTAGAGCCGGGACAGGGTTCAGTGTCGTCTATGGCTACACCTTC CASSRAGTGFSVVYGYTF
TRBJ2-7 TRBV12-3/TRBV12-4 NA NA 13 TGTGCCAGCAGTCGACTCGCCCTAGGGGAGCAGTACTTC CASSRLALGEQYF
TRBJ1-5 TRBV6-5 NA NA 15 TGTGCCAGCAGTTACGGGGGCTCGGGCAATCAGCCCCAGCATTTT CASSYGGSGNQPQHF
TRBJ2-7 TRBV19 NA TRBD1 14 TGTGCCAGTCAAGGGGGACAGCACCCCTACGAGCAGTACTTC CASQGGQHPYEQYF
TRBJ2-3 TRBV3-1 NA NA 14 TGTGCCAGCAGCCAAGAGGGTACTCCAGATACGCAGTATTTT CASSQEGTPDTQYF
TRBJ1-2 TRBV5-1 NA NA 13 TGCGCCAGCGGAGAACGGGCCTCCTATGGCTACACCTTC CASGERASYGYTF
TRBJ2-1 TRBV6-6 NA TRBD1 12 TGTGCCAGCAGTTACGTCAGGGGGGAGCAGTTCTTC CASSYVRGEQFF
TRBJ2-3 TRBV5-4 NA TRBD2 17 TGTGCCAGCAGCTTGCTCAAACTAGCGGGGGGCCCAGATACGCAGTATTTT CASSLLKLAGGPDTQYF
TRBJ2-2 TRBV7-6 NA NA 16 TGTGCCAGCAGCTTATGGCCCAGGGGGGTCCCCGGGGAGCTGTTTTTT CASSLWPRGVPGELFF
TRBJ2-7 TRBV13 NA NA 14 TGTGCCAGCAGCTTGCGACTAGGTTCCTACGAGCAGTACTTC CASSLRLGSYEQYF
TRBJ2-1 TRBV5-1 NA NA 16 TGCGCCAGCAGCTTCGGGCAGGGGCGTTCCTACAATGAGCAGTTCTTC CASSFGQGRSYNEQFF
TRBJ1-1 TRBV12-3/TRBV12-4 few TRBD1 17 TGTGCCAGCAGTTTACACGGGACAGGGCTTCTTATGGCTGAAGCTTTCTTT CASSLHGTGLLMAEAFF
TRBJ1-2 TRBV6-2/TRBV6-3 NA NA 13 TGTGCCAGCAGTAACAGACAGAATTATGGCTACACCTTC CASSNRQNYGYTF
TRBJ1-1 TRBV10-3 few TRBD1 14 TGTGCCATCACCCGGGACAGGGATAACACTGAAGCTTTCTTT CAITRDRDNTEAFF
TRBJ2-1 TRBV6-2/TRBV6-3 few NA 11 TGTGCCAGCAGTTCGGCCCGCGAGGAGTTCTTC CASSSAREEFF
TRBJ2-7 TRBV15 NA NA 14 TGTGCCACCAGCTACGAGGAGGGGACCTACGAGCAGTACTTC CATSYEEGTYEQYF
TRBJ2-2 TRBV27 few NA 16 TGTGCCAGCAGTCCCCTGCAGTCTGTGTACACCGGGGAGCTGTTTTTT CASSPLQSVYTGELFF
TRBJ1-5 TRBV24-1 few NA 14 TGTGCCACCAGTCGGCGGGACACTTATCAGCCCCAGCATTTT CATSRRDTYQPQHF
TRBJ2-7 TRBV12-3/TRBV12-4 NA TRBD2 16 TGTGCCAGCAGTTTTAGCTTACGGCTAGCGGGAGTCGAGCAGTACTTC CASSFSLRLAGVEQYF
TRBJ1-3 TRBV9 few NA 16 TGTGCCAGCAGCCCGACCCACGGCCAGCCTGGAAACACCATATATTTT CASSPTHGQPGNTIYF
TRBJ2-7 TRBV6-2/TRBV6-3 NA TRBD1 16 TGTGCCAGCATTCGAGACGGGACAGGGGGCAGGTACGAGCAGTACTTC CASIRDGTGGRYEQYF
TRBJ2-2 TRBV7-9 few TRBD2 16 TGTGCCACCAGGACTAGCGGGGGGATTAACACCGGGGAGCTGTTTTTT CATRTSGGINTGELFF
TRBJ2-3 TRBV5-1 few TRBD2 16 TGCGCCAGCAGCCAACTAGCGGGAGGGCCCACAGATACGCAGTATTTT CASSQLAGGPTDTQYF
TRBJ2-2 TRBV29-1 few TRBD1 15 TGCAGCGTCTCCGGACAGGGACGGTACACCGGGGAGCTGTTTTTT CSVSGQGRYTGELFF